In this sample, the clone carrying this TCR beta chain turned up a few times. The target antigen is unknown. The sample comes from a study of vaccination effects on CD4 cells after COVID-19. Measured with immunoSEQ multiplex PCR; TCRdb has only the in-frame clones, and not every one. The repertoire holds approximately 29,000 clones, with about 69% as singletons. CDR1 is SGHRS and CDR2 is YFSETQ in the germline V gene. The CDR3 has 16 residues. V lost 4 bases to trimming and J lost 3 bases; unmatched junction nucleotides: 5. In the ViraFEST assay, antigen-specific CD4+ clonotypes were identified by expansion after peptide-pool stimulation. Culturing for roughly 10 days preceded CD4+ T cell isolation. PCR-confirmed SARS-CoV-2 infection occurred in the person between March and December 2020.

The source material was CD4+ T cells from PBMCs cultured with a peptide pool, sampled before COVID-19 vaccination. This sequence was found in a human donor who had a prior SARS-CoV-2 infection. The chain has TRBV5-1 and TRBJ2-7, with 15 bases that match TRBD2. The CDR3 spells CASSQGLAGGYYEQYF. CDR3 nucleotide sequence: TGCGCCAGCAGCCAGGGACTAGCGGGGGGCTACTACGAGCAGTACTTC.